This TCR beta chain emerged from a study of blood T cell repertoires in COVID-19. The overall study: COVID-19 samples, acute and convalescent, were from the United States, Italy and Spain.

Enrolment of Seattle patients took place during active infection, and they were followed longitudinally. In germline, CDR1 is SGHTA, CDR2 FQGNSA. The germline V and J ends were trimmed by 3 bases and 6 bases, with 15 bases remaining between them. The CDR3 consists of 14 residues. Original processing notes: Reference gene primers were amplified, and this amplification served to estimate nucleated cell counts. Some clones are missing from TCRdb's copy, which holds only in-frame ones; the method was immunoSEQ multiplex PCR. D and trimming were read from the DNA, whereas the V and J calls and clone size are those reported in that table. Of just under 60,000 clones listed, about 80% were seen once; the top ten hold roughly 9.3%.

The chain employs TRBV7-2 and TRBJ2-7; D is perhaps TRBD2 (7 bases). Sequencing input: peripheral blood. The sequence was collected from a man aged 80 or over with COVID-19, enrolled during active disease. The CDR3 here is CASSFRLARGEQYF. The CDR3 nucleotides are TGTGCCAGCAGCTTCAGACTAGCCAGGGGCGAGCAGTACTTC.